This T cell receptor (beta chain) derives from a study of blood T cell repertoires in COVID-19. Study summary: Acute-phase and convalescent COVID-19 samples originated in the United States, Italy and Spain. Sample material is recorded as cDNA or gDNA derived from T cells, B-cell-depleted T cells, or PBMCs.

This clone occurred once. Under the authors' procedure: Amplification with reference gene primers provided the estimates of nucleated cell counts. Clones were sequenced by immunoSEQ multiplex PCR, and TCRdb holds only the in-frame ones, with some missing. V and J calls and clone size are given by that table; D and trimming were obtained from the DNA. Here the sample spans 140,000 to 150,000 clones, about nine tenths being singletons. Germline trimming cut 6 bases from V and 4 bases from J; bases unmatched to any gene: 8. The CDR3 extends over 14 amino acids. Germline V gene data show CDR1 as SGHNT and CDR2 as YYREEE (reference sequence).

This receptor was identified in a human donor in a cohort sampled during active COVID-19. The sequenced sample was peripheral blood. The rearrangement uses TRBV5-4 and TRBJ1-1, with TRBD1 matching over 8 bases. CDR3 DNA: TGTGCCAGCACCCCAGGGGGCGGTGGCACTGAAGCTTTCTTT. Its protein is CASTPGGGGTEAFF.